This T cell receptor beta chain was identified in a study of blood T cell repertoires in COVID-19. Study-level information: The United States, Italy and Spain supplied acute and convalescent COVID-19 samples. PBMCs, B-cell-depleted T cells, or T cells were the source of the cDNA or gDNA that made up the material.

Original processing methods: Counts of nucleated cells, estimated from reference gene primer amplification, were obtained. Some clones are missing from TCRdb's copy, which holds only in-frame ones; the method was immunoSEQ multiplex PCR. V and J calls and clone size are those listed in that table; D and trimming were worked out from the DNA. The data contain hundreds of thousands of clones, about 86% of them singletons. The origin of this receptor is a man aged 55 to 70 who had recovered from COVID-19. The sequencing sample was made of peripheral blood.

The CDR3 protein is CASSLGARGFGRELFF. The DNA of the CDR3 is TGTGCCAGCAGCTTGGGCGCCAGGGGATTTGGCCGGGAGCTGTTTTTT. This rearrangement joins TRBV5-8 to TRBJ2-2, with a tentative D call TRBD1 (6 bases). The CDR3 length is 16 residues. Germline lookup yields CDR1 SGHTS and CDR2 YDEGEE. V was shortened by 0 bases and J by 9 bases, with 18 bases between the two germline ends.